This record looks at one TCR beta chain sequence and its context. The antigen it binds to is not known. No much larger clone exists at a distance of one base, and base qualities are not known. This record comes from a study of siplizumab effects on memory and regulatory T cells (dated by TCRdb to about 2019). General notes on the study: The effect of the anti-CD2 antibody siplizumab on alloreactive T-cell subsets was examined in allogeneic mixed lymphocyte reactions constructed from human PBMCs. The study at large found these results: A naive or memory phenotype could not be assigned to roughly 75-97% of proliferating CD4+ or CD8+ clones. Unstimulated naive T cells appeared to be more diverse than memory T cells, and naive cells seemed to make a substantial contribution to the alloresponse. The suppressive function of proliferating Tregs from siplizumab cultures was not functionally confirmed. Among mappable alloreactive CD4+ clones, the Treg-derived fraction averaged about 70% with siplizumab versus roughly 30% in control reactions. The cumulative frequency of alloreactive sequences that could be traced back to unstimulated CD4+ memory T cells was significantly reduced by siplizumab. Sequences below about 10^-5 frequency were poorly captured, so only a minor fraction of alloreactive clones could be mapped to unstimulated subsets.

Preparation of the library involved the immunoSEQ multiplex PCR assay. About 10^5 TCR templates per sample were assayed by the deep sequencing platform. Genomic DNA extracted from sorted T cells was used for TCRbeta CDR3 sequencing. The paper's data handling went like this. The R programming language was used for clonal analysis of TCRbeta CDR3 data. Unstimulated samples were compared with post-reaction CFSE-low samples to define alloreactive CD4+ and CD8+ clones. By matching sequences to the repertoires of sorted unstimulated Treg and non-Treg cells, each alloreactive CD4+ clone was assigned a regulatory or non-regulatory origin. Sourced from immuneACCESS, this table was stored by TCRdb with only in-frame sequences that have V and J called. A share of the clones is absent; for the studies checked, an unresolved V gene accounts for under half, and the remainder has no known explanation. V, J and clone size reflect that table, while D and trimming were determined from the DNA. This sample comprises around 110,000 clones, approximately 94% of them detected only once. Of the sample, roughly 1.5% is held by the ten largest clones.

Sorted unstimulated T cells, along with proliferating T cells recovered from mixed lymphocyte reactions, underwent TCRbeta CDR3 sequencing. Fresh whole blood from ten HLA-typed healthy donors was used as the source from which PBMCs were isolated. Unstimulated CD4+ non-regulatory T cells were FACS-sorted to map the origin of alloreactive clones. Taken from cysteine to phenylalanine, the CDR3 has 18 residues. Only CDR3 DNA is held: 54 bases, read in frame from base 1. The germline V gene (reference sequence) supplies CDR1 SGHNT and CDR2 YYREEE. V and J lose 4 bases and 5 bases, and a span of 24 bases separates them.

The chain employs TRBV5-4 and TRBJ2-2; a tentative D match to TRBD2 spans 6 bases. Sequencing used non-Treg CD4+ T cells sorted from blood. Reading the label with the study, this specimen's cell subset or site is: FACS-sorted unstimulated CD4+ non-regulatory T cells. This sequence was found in a human donor in good health. The CDR3 protein is CASSPPALAEGRTGELFF. The sequence in DNA is TGTGCCAGCAGCCCCCCTGCGCTGGCGGAGGGGCGGACCGGGGAGCTGTTTTTT.